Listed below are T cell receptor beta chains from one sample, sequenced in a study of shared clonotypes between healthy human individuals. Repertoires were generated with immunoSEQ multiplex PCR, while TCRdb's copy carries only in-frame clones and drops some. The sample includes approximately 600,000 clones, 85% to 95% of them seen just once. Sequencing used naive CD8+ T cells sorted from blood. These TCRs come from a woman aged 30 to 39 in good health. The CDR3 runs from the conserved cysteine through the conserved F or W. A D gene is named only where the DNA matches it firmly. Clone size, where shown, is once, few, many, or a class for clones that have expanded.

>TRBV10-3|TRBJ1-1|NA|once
CAIASLGWTVGNTEAFF
TGTGCCATCGCATCCCTAGGGTGGACAGTCGGGAACACTGAAGCTTTCTTT
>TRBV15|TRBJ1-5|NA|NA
CATSRDLGSVSNQPQHF
TGTGCCACCAGCAGAGATCTCGGGAGCGTTAGCAATCAGCCCCAGCATTTT
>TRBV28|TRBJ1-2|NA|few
CASPQEANYGYTF
TGTGCCAGCCCGCAGGAAGCTAACTATGGCTACACCTTC
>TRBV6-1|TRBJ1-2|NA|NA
CASSEARGNGYTF
TGTGCCAGCAGTGAAGCGAGAGGGAATGGCTACACCTTC
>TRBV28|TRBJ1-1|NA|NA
CASSLGLGDTEAFF
TGTGCCAGCAGTTTAGGATTAGGGGACACTGAAGCTTTCTTT
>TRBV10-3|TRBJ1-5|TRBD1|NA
CAISVAGGAYQPQHF
TGTGCCATCAGTGTGGCAGGGGGAGCCTATCAGCCCCAGCATTTT
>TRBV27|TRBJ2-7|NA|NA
CASSLHGSYEQYF
TGTGCCAGCAGTTTACATGGGTCCTACGAGCAGTACTTC
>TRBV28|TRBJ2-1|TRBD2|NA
CASSLSSGLYNEQFF
TGTGCCAGCAGTTTATCTAGCGGTCTCTACAATGAGCAGTTCTTC
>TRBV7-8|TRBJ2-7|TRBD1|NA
CASSLATGQGPYEQYF
TGTGCCAGCAGCTTAGCCACGGGACAGGGGCCCTACGAGCAGTACTTC
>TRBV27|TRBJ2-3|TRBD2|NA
CASSLPRTSGSVKTDTQYF
TGTGCCAGCAGTTTACCGAGGACTAGCGGGAGTGTTAAAACAGATACGCAGTATTTT
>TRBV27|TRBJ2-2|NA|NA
CASSLNTGELFF
TGTGCCAGCAGTCTTAACACCGGGGAGCTGTTTTTT
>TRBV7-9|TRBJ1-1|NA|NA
CASSSGRSEAFF
TGTGCCAGCAGCTCAGGGCGGTCTGAAGCTTTCTTT
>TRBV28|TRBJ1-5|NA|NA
CASSPARVRTSQPQHF
TGTGCCAGCAGTCCCGCTCGTGTTCGTACGAGTCAGCCCCAGCATTTT
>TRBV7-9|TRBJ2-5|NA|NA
CASSPTWETQYF
TGTGCCAGCAGCCCTACGTGGGAGACCCAGTACTTC
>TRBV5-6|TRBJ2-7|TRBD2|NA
CASSLNGGYEQYF
TGTGCCAGCAGCTTGAACGGGGGGTACGAGCAGTACTTC
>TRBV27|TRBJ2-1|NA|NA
CASTTGGLYNEQFF
TGTGCCAGCACCACCGGGGGCCTCTACAATGAGCAGTTCTTC
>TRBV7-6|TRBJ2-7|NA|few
CASSLGTAYEQYF
TGTGCCAGCAGCTTAGGGACAGCCTACGAGCAGTACTTC
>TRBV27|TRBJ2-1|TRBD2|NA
CASSPRTSDDEQFF
TGTGCCAGCAGTCCCCGGACTAGCGATGATGAGCAGTTCTTC
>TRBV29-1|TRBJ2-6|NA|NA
CSVEDWDSGANVLTF
TGCAGCGTTGAAGATTGGGACTCTGGGGCCAACGTCCTGACTTTC
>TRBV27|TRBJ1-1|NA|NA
CASSLVGAHTEAFF
TGTGCCAGCAGTTTAGTGGGGGCGCATACTGAAGCTTTCTTT
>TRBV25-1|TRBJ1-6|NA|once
CASGHLSPLHF
TGTGCCAGTGGACATCTCTCACCCCTCCACTTT
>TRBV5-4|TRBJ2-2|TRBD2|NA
CASSSAEREAAGELFF
TGTGCCAGCAGCTCCGCCGAGCGGGAGGCGGCCGGGGAGCTGTTTTTT
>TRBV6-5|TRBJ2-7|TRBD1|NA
CASSYSRGGDEQYF
TGTGCCAGCAGTTACTCGAGAGGGGGCGACGAGCAGTACTTC
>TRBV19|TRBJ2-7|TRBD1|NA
CASSIGQGGYEQYF
TGTGCCAGTAGTATCGGACAGGGCGGCTACGAGCAGTACTTC
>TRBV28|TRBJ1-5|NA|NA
CASSRDLGLDTLNQPQHF
TGTGCCAGCAGTCGTGACCTTGGGTTGGACACCCTAAATCAGCCCCAGCATTTT
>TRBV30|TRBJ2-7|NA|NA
CAWSRVRGDEQYF
TGTGCCTGGAGTCGGGTCAGGGGAGACGAGCAGTACTTC
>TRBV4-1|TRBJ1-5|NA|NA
CASSQGRGNQPQHF
TGCGCCAGCAGCCAGGGTAGGGGCAATCAGCCCCAGCATTTT
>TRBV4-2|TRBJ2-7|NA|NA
CASSQGRSEQYF
TGTGCCAGCAGCCAAGGAAGGAGCGAGCAGTACTTC
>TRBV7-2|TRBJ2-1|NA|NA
CASSLLPQTYNEQFF
TGTGCCAGCAGCTTATTGCCCCAGACCTACAATGAGCAGTTCTTC
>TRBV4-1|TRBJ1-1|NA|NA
CASSQDSEVKYQDTEAFF
TGCGCCAGCAGCCAAGATAGTGAGGTCAAGTATCAGGACACTGAAGCTTTCTTT
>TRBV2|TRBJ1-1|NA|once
CASNPENTEAFF
TGTGCCAGCAATCCCGAGAACACTGAAGCTTTCTTT
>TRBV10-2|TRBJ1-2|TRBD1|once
CASSEEDRGHGYTF
TGCGCCAGCAGTGAGGAAGACAGGGGGCATGGCTACACCTTC
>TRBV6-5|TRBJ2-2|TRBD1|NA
CASSRDSPGELFF
TGTGCCAGCAGCCGGGACAGCCCCGGGGAGCTGTTTTTT
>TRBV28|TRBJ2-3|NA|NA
CASSLTKGPTDTQYF
TGTGCCAGCAGTTTGACGAAGGGACCCACAGATACGCAGTATTTT
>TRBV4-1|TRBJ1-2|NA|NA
CASSQGGGSNYGYTF
TGCGCCAGCAGCCAAGGGGGGGGGTCTAACTATGGCTACACCTTC
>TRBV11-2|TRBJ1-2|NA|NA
CASSLDLGTRGYGYTF
TGTGCCAGCAGCTTAGATCTCGGGACACGCGGCTATGGCTACACCTTC
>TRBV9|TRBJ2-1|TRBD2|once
CASSQEGGRASEQFF
TGTGCCAGCAGTCAAGAGGGCGGGAGGGCCAGTGAGCAGTTCTTC
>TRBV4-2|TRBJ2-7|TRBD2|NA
CASSGLAGGDYEQYF
TGTGCCAGCAGCGGACTAGCGGGAGGGGACTACGAGCAGTACTTC
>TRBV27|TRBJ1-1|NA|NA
CASSPRWGNNTEAFF
TGTGCCAGCAGTCCCAGGTGGGGGAATAACACTGAAGCTTTCTTT
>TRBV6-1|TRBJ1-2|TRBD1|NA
CASIWTGGGYTF
TGTGCCAGCATTTGGACAGGTGGGGGCTACACCTTC
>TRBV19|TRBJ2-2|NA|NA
CASSKLQGRVTGELFF
TGTGCCAGTAGTAAATTGCAGGGGCGGGTCACCGGGGAGCTGTTTTTT
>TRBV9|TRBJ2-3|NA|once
CASSSERRADTQYF
TGTGCCAGCAGCTCCGAGCGAAGGGCAGATACGCAGTATTTT
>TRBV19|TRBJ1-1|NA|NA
CASRRTGLGTEAFF
TGTGCCAGCCGCAGGACGGGGTTAGGCACTGAAGCTTTCTTT
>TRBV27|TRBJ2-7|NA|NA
CASSRLGLGSYEQYF
TGTGCCAGCAGTCGGCTCGGACTCGGCTCCTACGAGCAGTACTTC
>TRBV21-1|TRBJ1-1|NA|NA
CASSKVRPNTEAFF
TGTGCCAGCAGCAAAGTCCGGCCGAACACTGAAGCTTTCTTT